This entry lists 13 T cell receptor beta chains sequenced from one sample in a study of human T cells and chemical hapten exposure. As for time point: pre-sensitization, week 0. Treatment meaning: therapeutic diphenylcyclopropenone sensitization with weekly scalp DPC. TCRdb reprocessed the RACE reads via MiXCR and lists one record per CDR3 protein. The top ten clones hold about 8.7% of a sample with around 350,000 distinct CDR3 sequences, about 5% of them seen once. The sequencing here drew on whole blood, taken in connection with sensitization to the hapten diphenylcyclopropenone (DPC). Receptors were obtained from a woman between 18 and 29 years old with alopecia areata. Some clones in this sample may be carry-over from other donors' samples.

The table lists this clonotype with a few counts. The chain uses TRBV20-1 and TRBJ2-5, with a tentative D call TRBD2 (6 bases). The length of the CDR3 is 11 residues. Germline CDR1 is DFQATT and CDR2 is SNEGSKA (reference sequence). V was shortened by 5 bases and J by 5 bases, with 9 bases between the two germline ends. The CDR3 DNA reads as TGCAGTGCTTGGGGGGTGGAGACCCAGTACTTC. Amino acids: CSAWGVETQYF.

Ten or more counts support this clonotype. The V call is TRBV12-3 or TRBV12-4, the J call TRBJ2-7, with D possibly TRBD1 on 7 matching bases. V dropped 4 bases and J dropped 7 bases, with 11 bases sitting between them. The CDR3 is 12 amino acids. CDR3 amino acids: CASSYQGGEQYF. The CDR3 DNA reads as TGTGCCAGCAGTTACCAGGGGGGAGAGCAGTACTTC.

The CDR3 coding sequence is TGTGCCAGCAGTCCGCCACCCTTAGTCACGGGATATGTGGACACTGAAGCTTTCTTT. It translates to CASSPPPLVTGYVDTEAFF. The chain joins TRBV27 to TRBJ1-1; D is unclear. V was clipped by 5 bases and J by 3 bases, with 28 bases between them. The length of the CDR3 is 19 residues. Germline CDR1 is MNHEY and CDR2 is SMNVEV (reference sequence).

This clonotype has a count of ten or more. The chain couples TRBV6-1 to TRBJ2-2, with D hard to call. V was clipped by 6 bases and J by 8 bases, with 22 bases between them. Germline-derived CDR1 and CDR2 are MNHNS and SASEGT. The CDR3 consists of 16 residues. This CDR3 is CASRLSNHPGPGELFF. In DNA form, the CDR3 reads TGTGCCAGCAGACTCAGTAACCACCCGGGCCCGGGGGAGCTGTTTTTT.

This clonotype was detected a few times. The chain uses TRBV7-2 and TRBJ1-1, with D perhaps matching TRBD1 (6 bases). Germline V gene data show CDR1 as SGHTA and CDR2 as FQGNSA. V was trimmed by 2 bases and J by 11 bases, leaving 21 bases between them. The CDR3 sequence is 15 residues long. The CDR3 nucleotides are TGTGCCAGCAGCTTAATAGCTGAGACAGGCTCGGTGGCTTTCTTT. Translating it yields CASSLIAETGSVAFF.

This clonotype was observed at least ten times. The chain combines TRBV11-2 with TRBJ2-7; 7 nucleotides match TRBD1. The CDR3 contains 13 residues. Per germline, CDR1 SGHAT and CDR2 FQNNGV. The junction had 5 bases not matched to a gene; V was cut back by 6 bases and J by 3 bases. The CDR3 DNA sequence: TGTGCCAGCAGACCGGGACAGATCTACGAGCAGTACTTC. Translated: CASRPGQIYEQYF.

This chain links TRBV29-1 with TRBJ1-1; 8 nucleotides match TRBD1. After removal of 7 bases from V and 1 base from J, the junction contained 5 bases not matched to a gene. CDR3 length: 13 residues. CDR1 is SQVTM and CDR2 is ANQGSEA in the germline V gene. CDR3 bases: TGCAGCGCTACCGGGACAGGGAACACTGAAGCTTTCTTT. This sequence encodes CSATGTGNTEAFF.

V and J are TRBV7-9 and TRBJ2-4, with TRBD2 matching over 7 bases. Germline trimming cut 4 bases from V and 2 bases from J; bases unmatched to any gene: 5. The germline CDR1 and CDR2 sequences are SEHNR and FQNEAQ (reference sequence). The CDR3 covers 15 residues. The CDR3 DNA follows: TGTGCCAGCAGCTGGGGGGGAACCTCCAAAAACATTCAGTACTTC. It is translated as CASSWGGTSKNIQYF.

This clonotype was seen more than once but under ten times. V usage is TRBV21-1 and J usage is TRBJ1-4; the D call in the table, TRBD1, was not verified against the DNA. TRBV21-1 is noted as a pseudogene. This CDR3 has 14 residues. CDR3 loop: CASSNDRGRVKLFF. CDR3 DNA sequence: TGTGCCAGCAGCAATGACAGGGGAAGAGTAAAACTGTTTTTT.

At least ten counts were recorded for this clonotype. The chain joins TRBV6-2 or TRBV6-3 to TRBJ1-6; no clear D. There are 14 residues in the CDR3. Germline V gene lookup returns CDR1 MNHEY and CDR2 SVGEGT. The ends were cut back, 7 bases at V and 4 bases at J, with 11 bases in the middle. The CDR3 spells CASNGPAYNSPLHF. The CDR3 DNA sequence: TGTGCCAGCAACGGACCCGCGTATAATTCACCCCTCCACTTT.

V gene TRBV18 combines with J gene TRBJ2-1; no clear D. The germline gives CDR1 KGHSH, CDR2 LQKENI. The V gene lost 1 base and the J gene lost 5 bases, with 9 bases spanning the gap. The CDR3 runs 14 residues. The CDR3 reads CASSPRADHNEQFF. The CDR3 DNA is TGTGCCAGCTCACCACGGGCGGACCACAATGAGCAGTTCTTC.

The chain carries TRBV6-5 and TRBJ1-6; D is uncertain. Between the trimmed V and J ends, which lost 2 bases and 0 bases, there was a span of 8 bases. CDR3 length: 16 amino acids. From germline, CDR1 is MNHEY and CDR2 SVGAGI. The CDR3 sequence is CASSYVSSSYNSPLHF. For the CDR3, the DNA is TGTGCCAGCAGTTACGTCTCAAGCTCCTATAATTCACCCCTCCACTTT.

This clonotype was seen only a few times. The rearrangement joins TRBV4-1 to TRBJ1-1; no firm D call. Trimming took off 3 bases at V and 2 bases at J, with 10 bases between the two ends. The germline V gene has CDR1 MGHRA and CDR2 YSYEKL. CDR3 size: 14 residues. The CDR3 nucleotides read TGCGCCAGCAGCCATAATCAGCAAAACACTGAAGCTTTCTTT. It yields the protein CASSHNQQNTEAFF.